This T cell receptor beta chain was sequenced in a study of CD8 T cells in Susac syndrome. Study-wide background: Among the Susac syndrome patients who underwent sequencing, roughly six had clinically active disease, while roughly 8 of them were in remission.

CD8+ and CD4+ T cells from blood underwent TCR beta sequencing. The ends were cut back, 5 bases at V and 0 bases at J, with 14 bases in the middle. Germline CDR1 KGHSH, CDR2 LQKENI. This CDR3 has 16 residues. RNA was extracted with the RNeasy kit, and a quantity of about 0.45 to 1 ug was reverse transcribed using random hexamers. By means of immunoSEQ multiplex PCR, TCR beta CDR3 spanning 54 Vbeta and 13 Jbeta underwent amplification. TCRdb analysed the immunoSEQ multiplex PCR reads with MiXCR anew, one entry per CDR3 protein. The sample contains 140,000 to 150,000 distinct CDR3 sequences, about 94% of which appear only once.

What was sequenced was CD4+ T cells from PBMCs. The receptor was isolated from a human donor with Susac syndrome. This chain links TRBV18 with TRBJ1-3; D not certain. The CDR3 DNA follows: TGTGCCAGCTCAACGACCTTAGAAAGCTCTGGAAACACCATATATTTT. Amino acid sequence: CASSTTLESSGNTIYF.